This TCR beta chain was retrieved from a study of cytomegalovirus exposure and HLA in healthy donors. Background on the study: Genotyping of about 400 donors showed that 80% to 85% belonged to the Caucasian-associated ancestry cluster.

Regarding donors, all were healthy bone marrow donors. PCR primers comprised 60 Vbeta and 13 Jbeta primers. This table comes from immunoSEQ multiplex PCR, and its TCRdb copy is limited to in-frame clones, with some not included. The repertoire holds 150,000 to 200,000 clones, with 76% as singletons. V was pared by 1 base and J by 5 bases, with 12 bases of the junction left unmatched. This CDR3 comprises 17 residues. The germline gives CDR1 SEHNR, CDR2 FQNEAQ (reference sequence). This clonotype originated in a male donor in good health and CMV-seronegative. The rearrangement links TRBV7-9 to TRBJ2-3; 7 nucleotides align to TRBD2. The sample taken for sequencing was PBMCs. The CDR3 DNA is TGTGCCAGCAGCTTAGTTGTTCAAGCGGGGTCGATAGATACGCAGTATTTT. Protein: CASSLVVQAGSIDTQYF.